This TCR beta chain was profiled in a study of blood T cell repertoires in COVID-19 (TCRdb year 2020). Context from the whole study: Samples from collaborators originated in the United States, Italy and Spain and spanned both the acute and convalescent phases of COVID-19. The prospective study material was composed of cDNA or gDNA derived from T cells, B-cell-depleted T cells, or PBMCs. The samples were drawn from two sources: the first 160 participants of the ongoing ImmuneRACE study, and 1,200 or so subjects contributed by 6 global collaborators. Where available, HLA class I and class II types were obtained from metadata supplied by the sample provider rather than from assay-based typing. A de-identified subject ID, COVID-19 status, age in years and sex were almost always included in the sample metadata. Subjects who had been exposed to COVID-19, were actively infected with it, or had recovered from it provided the deeply sampled blood TCRbeta repertoires that made up the dataset. A freely available public database, intended as a resource for researchers studying the immune response to SARS-CoV-2, is where the repertoires were released.

TCRbeta CDR3 regions were amplified from genomic DNA by means of the immunoSEQ Assay, a bias-controlled multiplex PCR. Under the source paper's analysis protocol: The number of nucleated cells in each sample was estimated from the amplification of reference gene primers within the assay. To quantify the absolute abundance of each unique TCRbeta CDR3 rearrangement, sequence reads were collapsed and filtered. For each sample, productive Simpson clonality was calculated as the square root of Simpson's diversity index over productive rearrangements. TCRdb took this table from immuneACCESS and kept in-frame rearrangements with V and J called. Such tables lack part of the clones; where checked against another copy, unresolved V genes explain under half of the gap, and the rest is unexplained. V and J calls and clone size come straight from that table; D and trimming were deduced from the DNA. The sample yields some 430,000 clones; 90% were counted once. Around 0.6% of the sample comes from the top ten.

Via the germline V gene, CDR1 is SNHLY and CDR2 FYNNEI. Trimmed from V: 3 bases; trimmed from J: 1 base; junction bases lacking a gene match: 2. The CDR3, from cysteine to phenylalanine, totals 15 residues. CDR3 DNA is the only sequence kept; it has 45 bases, read in frame from the first base. Participants in the prospective study were aged 18 to 89 years, lived in 20 to 30 United States geographic areas, and enrolled through a virtual design. Cohort assignment in the prospective study relied on participant-reported clinical history from a screening survey and a study questionnaire. For ImmuneRACE Cohort 3, a participant was defined as recovered based on two consecutive negative NP/OP PCR tests, clearance by a healthcare professional, or resolution of symptoms. In the prospective study, mobile phlebotomists collected whole blood, serum and a nasopharyngeal or oropharyngeal swab from each participant. Additional blood draws and questionnaires over an approximately 2-month period could optionally be provided by prospective study participants. Before DNA extraction, prospective study blood samples were shipped either frozen or at room temperature.

The investigation overall reported the following: The amount of clinical and demographic metadata varied by source and participant and was provided uncurated.

Regarding this clone: Its binding antigen is unknown. One base away there is no much larger clone; base qualities are not given.

The TCR sequence derives from a young man who had recovered from COVID-19. This chain joins TRBV2 to TRBJ1-2; 10 bases in the junction line up with TRBD1. The sample taken for sequencing was PBMCs or T cells enriched from blood (not recorded which). The CDR3 has the sequence CASSDRDRGNYGYTF. The nucleotides read TGTGCCAGCAGTGATAGGGACAGGGGTAACTATGGCTACACCTTC.